This entry lists 17 T cell receptor beta chains sequenced from one sample in a study of T cells in Graves' hyperthyroidism and ophthalmopathy. Amplification targeted TCR beta CDR3 regions from RNA transcripts. Primed by the HTBI set, a first-round RT-PCR was run on the TCR CDR3. TCRdb processed the multiplex PCR reads anew with MiXCR; each CDR3 protein has one entry. The table records about 840,000 distinct CDR3 sequences, 35% to 45% of them present only once. What was sequenced was blood. All receptors come from a man between 18 and 35 years old with Graves' hyperthyroidism.

This clonotype was seen repeatedly, ten times or more. This chain connects TRBV25-1 to TRBJ1-1; 7 bases line up with TRBD1. Germline V gene sequence: CDR1 MGHDK, CDR2 SYGVNS. The CDR3 has 16 amino acids. Germline trimming cut 10 bases from V and 0 bases from J; bases unmatched to any gene: 14. The CDR3 bases are TGTGCCACCAGAAGAGACAGGGACGCTTTGAACACTGAAGCTTTCTTT. This encodes CATRRDRDALNTEAFF.

This clonotype was seen repeatedly, ten times or more. The chain combines TRBV20-1 with TRBJ2-7, with D perhaps TRBD1 or TRBD2 (6 bases each). Germline-derived CDR1 and CDR2 are DFQATT and SNEGSKA (reference sequence). The CDR3 contains 12 residues. Trimming pared 3 bases from V and 6 bases from J, leaving 12 bases between. CDR3: CSASRGDGEQYF. DNA for the CDR3: TGCAGTGCTAGTAGGGGGGATGGCGAGCAGTACTTC.

The chain uses TRBV5-1 and TRBJ2-7, with D perhaps TRBD1 (5 bases). This CDR3 contains 16 residues. Germline V gene sequence: CDR1 SGHRS, CDR2 YFSETQ. The germline V and J ends were trimmed by 3 bases and 1 base, with 17 bases remaining between them. CDR3 sequence (DNA): TGCGCCAGCAGCTCTACTACACTGACAGAGTCCTACGAGCAGTACTTC. Its translation: CASSSTTLTESYEQYF.

A remark on this clonotype: This may stem from a read error, because a much larger clone lies one nucleotide away. The chain joins TRBV2 to TRBJ1-2; no reliable D call. The germline V and J ends were trimmed by 9 bases and 2 bases, with 10 bases remaining between them. The CDR3 runs 12 residues. Per the germline V gene, CDR1 is SNHLY and CDR2 is FYNNEI. The CDR3 DNA sequence: TGTGCCAGTGGCAGGCTCAACTATGGCTACACCTTC. This codes for CASGRLNYGYTF.

Of note for this clonotype: This clone may be a read error of a much larger clone one base away. The chain has TRBV15 and TRBJ1-2, with 7 bases fitting TRBD1. CDR3 length equals 16 residues. CDR1 and CDR2 from the germline V gene are LNHNV and YYDKDF (reference sequence). The CDR3: CATSREKDRANYGHTF. In DNA, the CDR3 is TGTGCCACCAGCAGAGAAAAAGACAGGGCGAACTATGGCCACACCTTC.

This clonotype has only a few counts. The genes are TRBV25-1 and TRBJ1-2, with TRBD1 matching 8 bases. The CDR3 length is 14 residues. The V gene end was trimmed by 8 bases and the J gene end by 4 bases; junction bases not matched to a gene: 9. CDR1 is MGHDK, CDR2 SYGVNS, per germline. Here the CDR3 DNA reads TGTGCCAGCTCACCAGCGGGGACAGGCTATGGCTACACCTTC. This encodes CASSPAGTGYGYTF.

The chain recombines TRBV2 with TRBJ2-7; 10 bases match TRBD2. V shed 6 bases and J 2 bases; nucleotides not matched to a gene: 10. CDR1 SNHLY and CDR2 FYNNEI come from the germline V gene. The CDR3 is 16 amino acids. CDR3 in DNA: TGTGCCAGCAGCTTTCTAACTAGCGGGGAAACCTACGAGCAGTACTTC. This encodes CASSFLTSGETYEQYF.

This clonotype has at least ten counts. The chain carries TRBV7-9 and TRBJ1-5, with no clear D. V was pared by 5 bases and J by 6 bases, with 11 bases between. CDR3 length: 13 amino acids. Germline lookup yields CDR1 SEHNR and CDR2 FQNEAQ (reference sequence). CDR3 DNA sequence: TGTGCCAGCAGCCTGGACGGGAGTCAGCCCCAGCATTTT. This encodes CASSLDGSQPQHF.

This clonotype was observed at least ten times. V is TRBV7-2 and J is TRBJ1-5, with D perhaps TRBD1 (6 bases). The CDR3 consists of 13 residues. Trimming stripped 5 bases from V and 8 bases from J, with 13 bases between. Germline CDR1 SGHTA, CDR2 FQGNSA. The CDR3 sequence is CASSTGTWEPQHF. The CDR3 nucleotides read TGTGCCAGCAGCACAGGGACGTGGGAGCCCCAGCATTTT.

This clonotype was recorded many times. The gene calls are TRBV6-6 and TRBJ2-7; possible D gene TRBD1, 5 bases. The V gene's germline CDR1 is MNHNY and CDR2 SVGAGI (reference sequence). The CDR3 covers 14 residues. V lost 4 bases, J lost 7 bases, and 17 bases lay in between. The CDR3, as DNA: TGTGCCAGCAGTTTTACAGGCCCCGAAGGGGAGCAGTACTTC. Translating it yields CASSFTGPEGEQYF.

The rearrangement uses TRBV6-5 and TRBJ1-2; 7 nucleotides agree with TRBD1. The germline CDR1 and CDR2 sequences are MNHEY and SVGAGI. The CDR3 consists of 15 residues. V shed 5 bases and J 0 bases; nucleotides not matched to a gene: 6. The CDR3 loop reads CASSRYRGSNYGYTF. CDR3 nucleotides: TGTGCCAGCAGTCGGTACAGGGGATCTAACTATGGCTACACCTTC.

A word on this clonotype: The junction differs from germline at one of its ends, possibly a read error. The chain uses TRBV24-1 and TRBJ2-2, with D perhaps matching TRBD2 (5 bases). CDR1 KGHDR and CDR2 SFDVKD come from the germline V gene. This CDR3 is 12 amino acids long. The CDR3 nucleotides read TGTGCCACCAGTGAGACGACCGGGGAGCTGCTTTTT. It is translated as CATSETTGELLF.

The CDR3, as DNA: TGTGCCATCGGGGGGCTAGCGGCCAGCCGAGAGCATTTT. Protein product: CAIGGLAASREHF. The chain links TRBV10-3 to TRBJ1-5, with D possibly matching TRBD1 (6 bases). The V end lost 8 bases, the J end lost 14 bases, and 22 bases lay between the germline ends. Germline-derived CDR1 and CDR2 are ENHRY and SYGVKD. There are 13 residues in the CDR3.

J is TRBJ1-1 and V is TRBV6-6; D gene uncertain. V dropped 7 bases and J dropped 2 bases, with 17 bases sitting between them. This CDR3 is 15 amino acids long. CDR1 MNHNY and CDR2 SVGAGI come from the germline V gene (reference sequence). CDR3 sequence (DNA): TGTGCCAGCACCGACCTTGTGAGGGCAAACACTGAAGCTTTCTTT. This encodes CASTDLVRANTEAFF.

In its sample, this clonotype was seen many times. V gene TRBV5-1 combines with J gene TRBJ1-1; D is unresolved. From germline, CDR1 is SGHRS and CDR2 YFSETQ. The CDR3 is 14 residues long. V was clipped by 2 bases and J by 3 bases, with 11 bases between them. In nucleotides, the CDR3 is TGCGCCAGCAGCTTTGACATGCCCTACACTGAAGCTTTCTTT. This gives the protein CASSFDMPYTEAFF.

In this sample, this clonotype turned up many times. The chain carries TRBV11-2 and TRBJ1-2; 8 bases map to TRBD1. CDR1 is SGHAT, CDR2 FQNNGV, per germline. The CDR3 has 15 residues. Trimming removed 0 bases from V and 4 bases from J; junction bases left unmatched: 4. The CDR3 DNA sequence: TGTGCCAGCAGCTTAGAGCGGCAGGGGGCCTATGGCTACACCTTC. Translated: CASSLERQGAYGYTF. The complete variable domain, with remaining parts taken from reference TRBV11-2 and TRBJ1-2, reads EAGVAQSPRYKIIEKRQSVAFWCNPISGHATLYWYQQILGQGPKLLIQFQNNGVVDDSQLPKDRFSAERLKGVDSTLKIQPAKLEDSAVYLCASSLERQGAYGYTFGSGTRLTVV.

This clonotype was seen at least ten times. The rearrangement links TRBV20-1 to TRBJ2-7; TRBD2 might be the D (6 bases). This CDR3 is built from 13 residues. CDR1 DFQATT and CDR2 SNEGSKA come from the germline V gene (reference sequence). CDR3 region: CSALAGTSYEQYF. DNA for the CDR3: TGCAGCGCGTTGGCGGGAACTTCCTACGAGCAGTACTTC.